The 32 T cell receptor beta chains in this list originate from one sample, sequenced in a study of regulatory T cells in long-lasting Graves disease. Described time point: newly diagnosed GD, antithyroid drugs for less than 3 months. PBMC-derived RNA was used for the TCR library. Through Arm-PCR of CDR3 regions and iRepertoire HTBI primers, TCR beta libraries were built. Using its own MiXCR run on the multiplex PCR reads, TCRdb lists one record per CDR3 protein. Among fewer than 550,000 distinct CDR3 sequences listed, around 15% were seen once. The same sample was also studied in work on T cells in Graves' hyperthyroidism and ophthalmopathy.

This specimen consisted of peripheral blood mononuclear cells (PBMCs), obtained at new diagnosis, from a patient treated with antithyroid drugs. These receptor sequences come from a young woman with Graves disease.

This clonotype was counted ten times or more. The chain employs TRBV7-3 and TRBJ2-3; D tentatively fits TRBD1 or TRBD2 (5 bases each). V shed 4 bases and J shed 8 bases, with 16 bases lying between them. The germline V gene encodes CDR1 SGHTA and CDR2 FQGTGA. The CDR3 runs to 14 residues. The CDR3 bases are TGTGCCAGCAGCTCCGGGACCTCCACCGGTACGCAGTATTTT. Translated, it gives CASSSGTSTGTQYF.

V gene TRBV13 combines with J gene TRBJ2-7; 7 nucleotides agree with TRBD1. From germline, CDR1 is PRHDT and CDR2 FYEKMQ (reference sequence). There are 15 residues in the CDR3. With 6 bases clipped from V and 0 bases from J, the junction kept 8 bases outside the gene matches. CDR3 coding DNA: TGTGCCAGCAGTTTGGGTAGGGGGCCCTCCTACGAGCAGTACTTC. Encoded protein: CASSLGRGPSYEQYF.

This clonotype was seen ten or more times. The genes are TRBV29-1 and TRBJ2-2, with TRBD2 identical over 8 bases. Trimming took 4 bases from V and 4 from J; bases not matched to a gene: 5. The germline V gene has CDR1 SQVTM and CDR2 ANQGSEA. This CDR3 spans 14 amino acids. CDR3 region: CSVGSGRGTGELFF. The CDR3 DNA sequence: TGCAGCGTTGGAAGCGGGAGAGGCACCGGGGAGCTGTTTTTT.

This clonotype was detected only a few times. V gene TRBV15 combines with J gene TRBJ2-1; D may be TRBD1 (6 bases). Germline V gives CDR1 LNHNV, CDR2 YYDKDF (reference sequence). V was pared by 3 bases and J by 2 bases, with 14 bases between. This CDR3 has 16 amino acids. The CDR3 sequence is CATSSPGAPTYNEQFF. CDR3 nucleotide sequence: TGTGCCACCAGCAGTCCAGGGGCCCCAACCTACAATGAGCAGTTCTTC.

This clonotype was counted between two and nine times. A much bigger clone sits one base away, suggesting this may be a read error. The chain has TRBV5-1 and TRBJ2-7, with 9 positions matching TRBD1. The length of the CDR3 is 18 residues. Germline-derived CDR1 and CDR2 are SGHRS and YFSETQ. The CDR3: CASSLGGSGQGAFYEQCF. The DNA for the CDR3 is TGCGCCAGCAGCTTGGGGGGTTCGGGACAGGGCGCGTTCTACGAGCAGTGCTTC.

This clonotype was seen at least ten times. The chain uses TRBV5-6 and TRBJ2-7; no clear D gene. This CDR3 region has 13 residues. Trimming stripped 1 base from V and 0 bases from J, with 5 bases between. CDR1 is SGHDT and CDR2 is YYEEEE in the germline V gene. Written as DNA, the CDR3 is TGTGCCAGCAGCTTGTTCGACTCCTACGAGCAGTACTTC. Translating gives CASSLFDSYEQYF.

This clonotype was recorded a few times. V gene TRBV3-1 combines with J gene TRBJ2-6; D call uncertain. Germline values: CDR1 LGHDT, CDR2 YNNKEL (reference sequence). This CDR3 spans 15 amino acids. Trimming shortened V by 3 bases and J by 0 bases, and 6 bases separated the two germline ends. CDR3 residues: CASSHLASGANVLTF. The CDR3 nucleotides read TGTGCCAGCAGCCACCTGGCCTCTGGGGCCAACGTCCTGACTTTC. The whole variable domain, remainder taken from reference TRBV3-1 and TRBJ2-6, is DTAVSQTPKYLVTQMGNDKSIKCEQNLGHDTMYWYKQDSKKFLKIMFSYNNKELIINETVPNRFSPKSPDKAHLNLHINSLELGDSAVYFCASSHLASGANVLTFGAGSRLTVL.

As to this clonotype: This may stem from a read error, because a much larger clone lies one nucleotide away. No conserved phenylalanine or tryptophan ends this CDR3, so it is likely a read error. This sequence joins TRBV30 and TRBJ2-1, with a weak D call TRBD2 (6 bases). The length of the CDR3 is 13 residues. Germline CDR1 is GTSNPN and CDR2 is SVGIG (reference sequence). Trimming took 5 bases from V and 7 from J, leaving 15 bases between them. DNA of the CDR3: TGTGCCTGGGACACCCGTAGCGGAAATGAGCAGTTCCTC. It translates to CAWDTRSGNEQFL.

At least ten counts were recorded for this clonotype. This CDR3 reads CATSQVGGKETQYF. CDR3 coding DNA: TGTGCCACCAGTCAGGTGGGAGGGAAAGAGACCCAGTACTTC. This chain connects TRBV15 to TRBJ2-5, with TRBD2 identical over 7 bases. V gave up 6 bases and J gave up 3 bases; unmatched junction bases: 7. CDR3 size: 14 residues. Germline lookup yields CDR1 LNHNV and CDR2 YYDKDF (reference sequence).

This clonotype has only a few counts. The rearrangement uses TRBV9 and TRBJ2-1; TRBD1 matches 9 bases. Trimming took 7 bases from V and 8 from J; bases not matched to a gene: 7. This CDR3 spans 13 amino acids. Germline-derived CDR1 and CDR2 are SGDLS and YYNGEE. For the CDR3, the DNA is TGTGCCAGCCGGGACAGGGTGTCGGATGAGCAGTTCTTC. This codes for CASRDRVSDEQFF.

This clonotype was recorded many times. The DNA for the CDR3 is TGCAGCGTAGGAGACAGGGGGGCATACGAGCAGTACTTC. Protein product: CSVGDRGAYEQYF. The chain carries TRBV29-1 and TRBJ2-7, with 9 bases fitting TRBD1. This CDR3 is 13 amino acids long. The junction had 7 bases not matched to a gene; V was cut back by 6 bases and J by 4 bases. Germline lookup yields CDR1 SQVTM and CDR2 ANQGSEA.

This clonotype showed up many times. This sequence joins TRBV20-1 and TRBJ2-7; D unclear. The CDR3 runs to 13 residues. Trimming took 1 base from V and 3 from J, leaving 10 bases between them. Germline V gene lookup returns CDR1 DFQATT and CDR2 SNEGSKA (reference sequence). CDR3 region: CSARGPNFYEQYF. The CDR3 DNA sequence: TGCAGTGCTAGAGGACCAAACTTCTACGAGCAGTACTTC.

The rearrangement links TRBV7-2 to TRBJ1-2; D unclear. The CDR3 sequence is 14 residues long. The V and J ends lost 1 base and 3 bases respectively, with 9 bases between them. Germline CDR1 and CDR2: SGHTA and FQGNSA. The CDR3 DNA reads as TGTGCCAGCAGCTTAGATCTCGGGTACTATGGCTACACCTTC. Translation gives CASSLDLGYYGYTF.

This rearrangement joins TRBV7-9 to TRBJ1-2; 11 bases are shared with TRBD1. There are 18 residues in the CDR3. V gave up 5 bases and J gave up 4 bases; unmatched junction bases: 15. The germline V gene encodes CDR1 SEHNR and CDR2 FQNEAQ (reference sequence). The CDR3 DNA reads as TGTGCCAGCAGCCCGGGGCCGGACAGGGGGCGCCTTACCTATGGCTACACCTTC. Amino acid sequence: CASSPGPDRGRLTYGYTF. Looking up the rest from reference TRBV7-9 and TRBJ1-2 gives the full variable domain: DTGVSQNPRHKITKRGQNVTFRCDPISEHNRLYWYRQTLGQGPEFLTYFQNEAQLEKSRLLSDRFSAERPKGSFSTLEIQRTEQGDSAMYLCASSPGPDRGRLTYGYTFGSGTRLTVV.

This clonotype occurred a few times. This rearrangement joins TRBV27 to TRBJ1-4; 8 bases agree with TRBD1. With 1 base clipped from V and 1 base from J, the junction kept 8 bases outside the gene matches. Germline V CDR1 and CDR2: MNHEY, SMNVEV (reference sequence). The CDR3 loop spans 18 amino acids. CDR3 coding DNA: TGTGCCAGCAGTTTATACTCGGGACAGGTCGGAACTAATGAAAAACTGTTTTTT. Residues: CASSLYSGQVGTNEKLFF.

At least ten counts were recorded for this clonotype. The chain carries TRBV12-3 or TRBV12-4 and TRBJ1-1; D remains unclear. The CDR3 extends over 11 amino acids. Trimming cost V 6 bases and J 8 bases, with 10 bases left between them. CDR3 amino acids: CASSKTEEAFF. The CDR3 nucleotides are TGTGCCAGCAGCAAAACAGAAGAAGCTTTCTTT.

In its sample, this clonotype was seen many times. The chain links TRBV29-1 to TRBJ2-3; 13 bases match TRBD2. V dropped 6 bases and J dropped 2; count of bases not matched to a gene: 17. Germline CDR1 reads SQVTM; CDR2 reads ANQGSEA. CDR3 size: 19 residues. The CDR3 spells CSVDGTSGKGGAHTDTQYF. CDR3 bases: TGCAGCGTCGACGGGACTAGCGGGAAGGGAGGCGCTCACACAGATACGCAGTATTTT.

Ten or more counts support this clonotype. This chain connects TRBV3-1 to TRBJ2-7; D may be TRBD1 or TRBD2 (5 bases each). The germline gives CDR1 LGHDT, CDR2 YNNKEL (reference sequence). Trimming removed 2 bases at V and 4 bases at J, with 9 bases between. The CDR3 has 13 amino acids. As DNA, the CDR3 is TGTGCCAGCAGCCAACGAGGGGCGTACGAGCAGTACTTC. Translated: CASSQRGAYEQYF.

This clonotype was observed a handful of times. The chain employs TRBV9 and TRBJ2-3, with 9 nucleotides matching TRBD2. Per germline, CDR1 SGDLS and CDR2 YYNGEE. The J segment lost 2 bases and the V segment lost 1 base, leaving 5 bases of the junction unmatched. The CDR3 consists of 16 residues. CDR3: CASSVRTSDSTDTQYF. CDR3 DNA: TGTGCCAGCAGCGTAAGGACTAGCGATTCCACAGATACGCAGTATTTT.

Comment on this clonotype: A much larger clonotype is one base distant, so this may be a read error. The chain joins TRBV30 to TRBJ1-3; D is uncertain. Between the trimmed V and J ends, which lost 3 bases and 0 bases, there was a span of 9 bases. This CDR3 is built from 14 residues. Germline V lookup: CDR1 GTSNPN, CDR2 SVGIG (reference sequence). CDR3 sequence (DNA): TGTGCCTGGAGACTTAGCAACTCTGGAAACACCATATATTTT. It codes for CAWRLSNSGNTIYF.

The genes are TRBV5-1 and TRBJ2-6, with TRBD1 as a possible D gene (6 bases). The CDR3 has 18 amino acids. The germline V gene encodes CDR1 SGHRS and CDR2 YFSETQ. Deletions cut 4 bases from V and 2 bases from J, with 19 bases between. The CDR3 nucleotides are TGCGCCAGCAGCGAACAGGGTACGGTATGGACTGGGGCCAACGTCCTGACTTTC. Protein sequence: CASSEQGTVWTGANVLTF.

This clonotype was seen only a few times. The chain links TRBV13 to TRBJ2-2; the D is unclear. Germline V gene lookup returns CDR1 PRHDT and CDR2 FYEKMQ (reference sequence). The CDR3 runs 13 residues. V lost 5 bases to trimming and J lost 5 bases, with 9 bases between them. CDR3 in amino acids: CASSQVLTGELFF. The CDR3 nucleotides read TGTGCCAGCAGCCAAGTACTGACCGGGGAGCTGTTTTTT.

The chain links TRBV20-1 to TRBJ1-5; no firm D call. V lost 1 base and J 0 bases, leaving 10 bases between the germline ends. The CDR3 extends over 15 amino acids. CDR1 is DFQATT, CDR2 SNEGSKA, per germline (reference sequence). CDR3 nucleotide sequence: TGCAGTGCTAGAGTACCGTTGAGTAGCAATCAGCCCCAGCATTTT. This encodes CSARVPLSSNQPQHF.

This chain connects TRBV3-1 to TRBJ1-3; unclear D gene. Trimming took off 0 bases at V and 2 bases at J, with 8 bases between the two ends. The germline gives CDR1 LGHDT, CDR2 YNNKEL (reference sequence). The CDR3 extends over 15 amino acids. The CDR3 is CASSQESGTGNTIYF. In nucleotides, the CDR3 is TGTGCCAGCAGCCAAGAATCGGGTACTGGAAACACCATATATTTT.

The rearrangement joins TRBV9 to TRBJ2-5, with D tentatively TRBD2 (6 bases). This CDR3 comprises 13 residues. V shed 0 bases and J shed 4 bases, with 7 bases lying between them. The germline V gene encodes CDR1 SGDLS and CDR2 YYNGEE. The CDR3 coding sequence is TGTGCCAGCAGCGTAGTTAGCGGAGAGACCCAGTACTTC. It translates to CASSVVSGETQYF.

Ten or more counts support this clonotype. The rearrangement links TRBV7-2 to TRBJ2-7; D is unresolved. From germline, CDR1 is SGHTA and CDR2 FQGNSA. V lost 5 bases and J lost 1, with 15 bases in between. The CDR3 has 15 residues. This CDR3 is CASSPYRSASYEQYF. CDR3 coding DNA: TGTGCCAGCAGCCCTTATAGGAGTGCGTCCTACGAGCAGTACTTC.

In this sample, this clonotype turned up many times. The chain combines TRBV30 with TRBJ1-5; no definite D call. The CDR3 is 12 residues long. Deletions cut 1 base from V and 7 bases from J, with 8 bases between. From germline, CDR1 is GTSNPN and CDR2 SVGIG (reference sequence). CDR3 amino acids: CAWSGLRQPQHF. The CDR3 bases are TGTGCCTGGAGTGGGTTACGCCAGCCCCAGCATTTT.

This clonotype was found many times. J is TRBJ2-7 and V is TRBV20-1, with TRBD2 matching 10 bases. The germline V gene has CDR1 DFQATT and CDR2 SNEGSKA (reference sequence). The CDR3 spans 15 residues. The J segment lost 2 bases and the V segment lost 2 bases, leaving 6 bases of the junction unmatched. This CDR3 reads CSARHPGLATYEQYF. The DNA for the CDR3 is TGCAGTGCTAGACATCCGGGACTAGCGACCTACGAGCAGTACTTC.

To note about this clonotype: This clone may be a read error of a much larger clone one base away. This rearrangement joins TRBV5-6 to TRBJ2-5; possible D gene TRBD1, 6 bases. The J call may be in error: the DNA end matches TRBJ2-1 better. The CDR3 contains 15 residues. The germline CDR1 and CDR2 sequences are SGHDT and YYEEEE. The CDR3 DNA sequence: TGTGCCAGCAGCCCTGGGCAGGGGTACGTAGAGACCCAGTTCTTC. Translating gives CASSPGQGYVETQFF.

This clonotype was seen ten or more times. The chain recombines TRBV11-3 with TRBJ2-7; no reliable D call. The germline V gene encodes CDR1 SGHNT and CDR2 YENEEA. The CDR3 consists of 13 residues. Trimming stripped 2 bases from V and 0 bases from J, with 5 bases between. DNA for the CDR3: TGTGCCAGCAGCTTAATGGCCTCCTACGAGCAGTACTTC. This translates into CASSLMASYEQYF.

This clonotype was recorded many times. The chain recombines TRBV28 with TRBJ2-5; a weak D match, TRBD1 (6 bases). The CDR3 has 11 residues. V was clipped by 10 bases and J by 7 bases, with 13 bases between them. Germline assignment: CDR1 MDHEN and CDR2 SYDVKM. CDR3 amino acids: CATRTGMTQYF. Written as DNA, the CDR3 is TGTGCCACCAGAACAGGGATGACCCAGTACTTC.

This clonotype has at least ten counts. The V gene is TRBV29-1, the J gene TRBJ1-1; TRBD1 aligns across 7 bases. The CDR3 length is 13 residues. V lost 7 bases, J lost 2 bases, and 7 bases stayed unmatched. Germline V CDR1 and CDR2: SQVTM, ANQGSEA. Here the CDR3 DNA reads TGCAGCGCCGACTGGACAGGAAACACTGAAGCTTTCTTT. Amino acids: CSADWTGNTEAFF.